These T cell receptor beta chains were read from a single sample in a study of regulatory T cells in long-lasting Graves disease. In TCRdb, the multiplex PCR reads were re-called with MiXCR into one record per CDR3 protein. The top ten hold 20% of the sample, which has 360,000 or so distinct CDR3 sequences, 15% to 20% seen once. This sample was shared with a second study, whose subject was T cells in Graves' hyperthyroidism and ophthalmopathy.

Sequencing was performed on peripheral blood mononuclear cells (PBMCs), taken at new diagnosis, from a patient treated with antithyroid drugs. The origin of the receptors is a woman younger than 35 with Graves disease. Both conserved end residues are part of each CDR3. Fields, in order: CDR3 protein, J gene, D gene, V gene, CDR3 length. The D gene is left open where the match is weak.

CASRSPTGQGDEQYF	TRBJ2-7	TRBD1	TRBV28	15
CAGSGSGGTDTQYF	TRBJ2-3	TRBD2	TRBV7-9	14
CAWNAGLAVPRGEQFF	TRBJ2-1	TRBD2	TRBV30	16
CASSPGRSGTEAFF	TRBJ1-1	.	TRBV19	14
CASSITVSANTEAFF	TRBJ1-1	.	TRBV19	15
CASSLLAGGITSTDTQYF	TRBJ2-3	TRBD2	TRBV12-3/TRBV12-4	18
CASSLAAGTNYGYTF	TRBJ1-2	.	TRBV5-1	15
CASGLSAGNTQYF	TRBJ2-3	.	TRBV12-5	13
CASKGLANEQFF	TRBJ2-1	TRBD2	TRBV2	12
CSVAGGSYNEQFF	TRBJ2-1	.	TRBV29-1	13
CSARDITSGTYSGANVLTF	TRBJ2-6	TRBD2	TRBV20-1	19
CASSLTGVNTGELFF	TRBJ2-2	TRBD1	TRBV7-9	15
CASRRGGPYEQYF	TRBJ2-7	.	TRBV5-6	13
CASMTGGLNTEAFF	TRBJ1-1	TRBD1	TRBV28	14
CASRETDEQFF	.	.	TRBV2	11
CAWSPQVNTEAFF	TRBJ1-1	.	TRBV30	13
CASSLMGRRGDTQYF	TRBJ2-3	.	TRBV5-1	15
CSVGTGGDTQYF	TRBJ2-3	TRBD1	TRBV29-1	12
CASSAGSNTGELFF	TRBJ2-2	.	TRBV19	14
CASSPVRGVGETQYF	TRBJ2-5	.	TRBV19	15
CASSRDRRTDTQYF	TRBJ2-3	TRBD1	TRBV19	14
CASSSGPVQETQYF	TRBJ2-5	.	TRBV7-6	14
CAWSVGGAGIQYF	TRBJ2-4	.	TRBV30	13
CASSGTDSYNEQFF	TRBJ2-1	.	TRBV2	14
CASRLGTGVSSPLHF	TRBJ1-6	TRBD1	TRBV28	15
CASENSGFYNEQFF	TRBJ2-1	TRBD2	TRBV12-3/TRBV12-4	14
CSAGSLGVEAFF	TRBJ1-1	.	TRBV29-1	12
CASSLGMGPNEKLFF	TRBJ1-4	.	TRBV5-1	15
CASSQDPARANTGELFF	TRBJ2-2	.	TRBV4-1	17
CAWTGTSNSPLHF	TRBJ1-6	.	TRBV30	13
CASSLQGAQVQYF	TRBJ2-7	TRBD1	TRBV3-1	13
CASSLSGFYYGYTF	TRBJ1-2	.	TRBV5-5	14
CASSMTANTEAFF	TRBJ1-1	.	TRBV19	13
CASSIDSPGTGELFF	TRBJ2-2	.	TRBV19	15
CASSERGTGWVNTEAFF	TRBJ1-1	TRBD1	TRBV2	17
CASSSEFSEQFF	TRBJ2-1	.	TRBV18	12
CASSPNVAGGPEQYF	TRBJ2-7	TRBD2	TRBV11-2	15
CASSWGQANTEAFF	TRBJ1-1	TRBD1	TRBV5-1	14
CAWGGRGNQPQHF	TRBJ1-5	.	TRBV30	13
CAWIPKLETQYF	TRBJ2-5	.	TRBV30	12
CASSQDQGSSEKLFF	TRBJ1-4	.	TRBV4-1	15
CASGPDSGTGELFF	TRBJ2-2	.	TRBV12-5	14
CASSPGLIRETQYF	TRBJ2-5	TRBD2	TRBV7-7	14
CASSYHLRSNEQYF	TRBJ2-7	.	TRBV6-2/TRBV6-3	14
CASSETDRLLQGTEAFF	TRBJ1-1	.	TRBV6-2/TRBV6-3	17
CASSDRLQETQYF	TRBJ2-5	.	TRBV11-1	13
CSARVGGRAFGYTF	TRBJ1-2	.	TRBV20-1	14
CASTRKVEAFF	TRBJ1-1	.	TRBV11-2	11
CSATRTGGRNEQFF	TRBJ2-1	.	TRBV20-1	14
CSARVGTAFYGYTF	TRBJ1-2	.	TRBV20-1	14
CATSERTLAGGNEQFF	TRBJ2-1	TRBD2	TRBV24-1	16
CSAPAIPGGEAFF	TRBJ1-1	.	TRBV20-1	13
CASSPTEAGELFF	TRBJ2-2	.	TRBV18	13
CSASGAYEQYF	TRBJ2-7	.	TRBV20-1	11
CASSKNPGLEPYEQFF	TRBJ2-1	TRBD2	TRBV5-5	16
CASTRTDSNQPQHF	TRBJ1-5	.	TRBV10-2	14
CASTSTGRGRSTDTQYF	TRBJ2-3	.	TRBV19	17